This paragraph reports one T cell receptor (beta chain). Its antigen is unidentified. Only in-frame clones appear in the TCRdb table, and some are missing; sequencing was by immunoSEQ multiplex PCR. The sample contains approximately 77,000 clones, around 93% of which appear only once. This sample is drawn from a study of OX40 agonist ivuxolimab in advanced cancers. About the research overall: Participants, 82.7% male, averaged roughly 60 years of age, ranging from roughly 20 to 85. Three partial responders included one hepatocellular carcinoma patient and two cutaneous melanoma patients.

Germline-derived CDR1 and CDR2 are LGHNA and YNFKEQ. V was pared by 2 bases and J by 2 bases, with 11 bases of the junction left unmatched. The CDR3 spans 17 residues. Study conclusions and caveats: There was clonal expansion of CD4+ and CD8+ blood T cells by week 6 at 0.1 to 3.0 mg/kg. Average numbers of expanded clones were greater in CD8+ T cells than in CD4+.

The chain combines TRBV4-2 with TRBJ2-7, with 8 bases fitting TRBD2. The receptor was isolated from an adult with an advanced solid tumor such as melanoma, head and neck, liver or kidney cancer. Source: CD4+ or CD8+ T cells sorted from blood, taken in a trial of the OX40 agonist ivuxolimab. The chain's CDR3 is CASSQLSLSGTPYEQYF. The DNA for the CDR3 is TGTGCCAGCAGCCAACTTTCACTTAGCGGGACGCCCTACGAGCAGTACTTC.